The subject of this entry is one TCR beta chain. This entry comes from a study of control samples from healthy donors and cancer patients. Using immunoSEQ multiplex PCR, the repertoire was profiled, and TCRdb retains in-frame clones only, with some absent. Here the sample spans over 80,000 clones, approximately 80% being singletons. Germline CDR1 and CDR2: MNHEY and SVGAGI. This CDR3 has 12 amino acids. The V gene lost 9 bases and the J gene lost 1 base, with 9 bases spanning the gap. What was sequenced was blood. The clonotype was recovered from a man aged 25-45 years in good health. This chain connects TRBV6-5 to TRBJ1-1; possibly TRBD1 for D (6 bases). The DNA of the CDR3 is TGTGCCAGTGACAGGAGGAACACTGAAGCTTTCTTT. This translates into CASDRRNTEAFF.